One TCR beta chain is described in this entry. Its specificity is not known. This specimen comes from a study of T-cell reconstitution after alpha-beta-depleted transplantation in children. Study-wide points: Roughly two months post-transplant, alpha-beta T cells reportedly originated from several hundred graft clones that had expanded.

CDR1 is SGHKS, CDR2 YYEKEE, per germline (reference sequence). The V end was cut by 4 bases, the J end by 1 base, with 15 bases between. The CDR3 sequence is 16 residues long. Unique molecular identifiers featured in how the TCRbeta library was prepared. TCRdb re-analysed the PCR reads in MiXCR, keeping a single row per CDR3 protein. The sample consists of almost 600,000 distinct CDR3 sequences, 25% to 30% of them appearing once. This chain uses TRBV5-5 with TRBJ1-3; D perhaps matches TRBD1 (5 bases). The sequence derives from a boy in the first two years of life with Wiskott-Aldrich syndrome, due to receive a stem cell transplant. The sample was PBMCs, taken before TCRalphabeta/CD19-depleted stem cell transplant. Written as DNA, the CDR3 is TGTGCCAGCAGCCCGCCAGGGAAATCTTCTGGAAACACCATATATTTT. Its protein product is CASSPPGKSSGNTIYF.